This T cell receptor beta chain was sequenced in a study of blood T cell repertoires in COVID-19. Turning to the study itself: Both acute and convalescent COVID-19 samples were obtained from the United States, Italy and Spain. PBMCs, B-cell-depleted T cells, or T cells provided the cDNA or gDNA that made up the material.

This clone has a single count. The germline gives CDR1 SGHAT, CDR2 FQNNGV. This CDR3 region has 16 residues. The ends lost 4 bases at V and 7 bases at J; junction bases unmatched: 11. Original processing methods: It was from reference gene primer amplification that nucleated cell counts were estimated. Data came from immunoSEQ multiplex PCR; TCRdb stores just in-frame clones and leaves some out. For V, J and clone size, that table is used; D and trimming come from the DNA. This table has roughly 200,000 clones, about 85% appearing once. This chain links TRBV11-2 with TRBJ2-1, with TRBD2 matching over 9 bases. The sequenced sample consisted of peripheral blood. This receptor was taken from a woman aged 80 or over with acute or convalescent COVID-19. The CDR3 region is CASSSAATSGSNEQFF. The DNA for the CDR3 is TGTGCCAGCAGCTCAGCGGCGACTAGCGGTAGTAATGAGCAGTTCTTC. Full variable domain (missing parts from reference TRBV11-2 and TRBJ2-1): EAGVAQSPRYKIIEKRQSVAFWCNPISGHATLYWYQQILGQGPKLLIQFQNNGVVDDSQLPKDRFSAERLKGVDSTLKIQPAKLEDSAVYLCASSSAATSGSNEQFFGPGTRLTVL.